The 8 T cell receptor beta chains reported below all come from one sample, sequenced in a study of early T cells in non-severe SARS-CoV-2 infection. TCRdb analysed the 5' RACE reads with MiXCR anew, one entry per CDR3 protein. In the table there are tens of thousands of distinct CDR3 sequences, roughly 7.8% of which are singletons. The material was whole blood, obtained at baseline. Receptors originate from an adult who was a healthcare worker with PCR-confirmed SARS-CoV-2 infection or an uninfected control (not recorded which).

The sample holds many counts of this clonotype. The CDR3 region has the DNA TGTGCCAGCACCCTGTTGGCAGGGGGCAGGGAGCAGTACTTC. Residues: CASTLLAGGREQYF. This rearrangement joins TRBV27 to TRBJ2-7; 8 bases fit TRBD1. Trimming at V came to 7 bases and at J to 7 bases, leaving 12 bases not matched to a gene. Germline V gene lookup returns CDR1 MNHEY and CDR2 SMNVEV (reference sequence). This CDR3 comprises 14 residues.

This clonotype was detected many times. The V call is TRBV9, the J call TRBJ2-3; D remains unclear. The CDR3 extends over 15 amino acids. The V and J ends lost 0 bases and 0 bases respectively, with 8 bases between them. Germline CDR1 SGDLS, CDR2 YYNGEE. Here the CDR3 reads CASSVGRESTDTQYF. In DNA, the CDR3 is TGTGCCAGCAGCGTAGGGCGTGAAAGCACAGATACGCAGTATTTT.

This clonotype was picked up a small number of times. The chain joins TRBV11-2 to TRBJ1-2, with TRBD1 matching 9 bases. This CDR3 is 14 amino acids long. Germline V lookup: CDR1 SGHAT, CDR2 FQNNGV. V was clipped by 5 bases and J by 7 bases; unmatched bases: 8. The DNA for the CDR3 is TGTGCCAGCAGCCCCGGACAGGGGATAATTGGCTACACCTTC. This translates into CASSPGQGIIGYTF.

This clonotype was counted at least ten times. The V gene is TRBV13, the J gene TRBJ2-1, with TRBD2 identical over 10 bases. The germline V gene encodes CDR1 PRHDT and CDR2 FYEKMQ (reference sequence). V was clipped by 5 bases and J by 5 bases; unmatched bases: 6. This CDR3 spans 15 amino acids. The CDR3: CASSVGTSEDNEQFF. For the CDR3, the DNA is TGTGCCAGCAGCGTCGGGACTAGCGAAGACAATGAGCAGTTCTTC.

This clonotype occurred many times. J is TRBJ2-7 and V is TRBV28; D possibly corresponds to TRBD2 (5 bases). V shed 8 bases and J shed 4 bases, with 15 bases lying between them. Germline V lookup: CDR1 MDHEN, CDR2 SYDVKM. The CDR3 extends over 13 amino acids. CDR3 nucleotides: TGTGCCAGCGACCGCGCGGGTGCGTACGAGCAGTACTTC. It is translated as CASDRAGAYEQYF.

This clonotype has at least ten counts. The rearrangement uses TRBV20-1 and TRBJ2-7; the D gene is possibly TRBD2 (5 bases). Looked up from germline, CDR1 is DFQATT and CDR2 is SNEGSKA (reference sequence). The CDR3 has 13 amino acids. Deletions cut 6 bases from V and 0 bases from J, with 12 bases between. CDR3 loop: CSAAPGTSYEQYF. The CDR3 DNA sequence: TGCAGTGCCGCCCCGGGAACCTCCTACGAGCAGTACTTC.

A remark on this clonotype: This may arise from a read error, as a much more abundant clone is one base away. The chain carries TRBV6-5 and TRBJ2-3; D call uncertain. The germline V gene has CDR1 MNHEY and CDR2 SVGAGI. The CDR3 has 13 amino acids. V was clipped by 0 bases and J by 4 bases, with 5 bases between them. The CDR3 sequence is CASSYSAADTQYF. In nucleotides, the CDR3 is TGTGCCAGCAGTTACTCGGCAGCAGATACGCAGTATTTT.

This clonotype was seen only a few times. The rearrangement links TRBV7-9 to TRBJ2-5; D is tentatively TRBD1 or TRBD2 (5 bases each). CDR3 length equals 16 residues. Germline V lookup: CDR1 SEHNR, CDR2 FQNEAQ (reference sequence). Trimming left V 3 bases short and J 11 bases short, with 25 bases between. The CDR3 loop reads CASSFYIAPGPGQQYF. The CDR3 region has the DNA TGTGCCAGCAGCTTCTACATTGCCCCGGGACCCGGGCAGCAGTACTTC.